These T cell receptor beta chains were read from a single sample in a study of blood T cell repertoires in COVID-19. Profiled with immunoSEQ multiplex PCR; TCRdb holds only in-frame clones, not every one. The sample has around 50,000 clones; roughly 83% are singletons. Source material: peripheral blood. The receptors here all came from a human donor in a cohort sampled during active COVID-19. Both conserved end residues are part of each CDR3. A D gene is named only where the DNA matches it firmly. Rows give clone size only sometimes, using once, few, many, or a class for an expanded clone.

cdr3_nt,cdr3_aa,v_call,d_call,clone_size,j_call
TGTGCCAGCGCATTGGGGAGGGCCTCGAACACTGAAGCTTTCTTT,CASALGRASNTEAFF,TRBV7-9,-,-,TRBJ1-1
TGCGCCAGCAGCTTGGGGCTAGCGGGGGGAGAAGAGACCCAGTACTTC,CASSLGLAGGEETQYF,TRBV5-1,TRBD2,-,TRBJ2-5
TGTGCCCCCCAGGCGGATACGCAGTATTTT,CAPQADTQYF,TRBV5-5,-,-,TRBJ2-3
TGTGCCAGCAGTGGGACAGGCTCGAACACTGAAGCTTTCTTT,CASSGTGSNTEAFF,TRBV2,TRBD1,-,TRBJ1-1
TGTGCCAGCAGGTTCGGGACAGGGGTTATTGGCTACACCTTC,CASRFGTGVIGYTF,TRBV5-5,TRBD1,once,TRBJ1-2
TGTGCCAGCAGCTCGACAGGGTCGGTTGGAACTGAAGCTTTCTTT,CASSSTGSVGTEAFF,TRBV7-2,TRBD1,-,TRBJ1-1
TGTGCCAGCAGCACCGCCGGAACAGGGGACGGCTACACCTTC,CASSTAGTGDGYTF,TRBV11-2,TRBD1,-,TRBJ1-2
TGTGCCAGCAGCTTAGGAGCTGGCGGGGGGGTTCAGTTCTTC,CASSLGAGGGVQFF,TRBV7-9,TRBD2,-,TRBJ2-1
TGTGCCAGCAGCTTTCCGCAGACAGGGTACTACTATGGCTACACCTTC,CASSFPQTGYYYGYTF,TRBV11-2,TRBD1,-,TRBJ1-2
TGTGCCAGCAGCCTTTACAGGGGCCAGTACTTC,CASSLYRGQYF,TRBV7-2,TRBD1,-,TRBJ2-5
TGTGCCAGCCATGGACAGGGCGATGGCTACACCTTC,CASHGQGDGYTF,TRBV5-4,TRBD1,-,TRBJ1-2
TGTGCCAGCAGTCCATGGGGGACAGGGAATGGCTACACCTTC,CASSPWGTGNGYTF,TRBV27,TRBD1,-,TRBJ1-2
TGTGCCACCAGCAGAGTATCAGGGTACACTGAAGCTTTCTTT,CATSRVSGYTEAFF,TRBV15,-,once,TRBJ1-1
TGTGCCACCGCGGTTTATAGCACAGATACGCAGTATTTT,CATAVYSTDTQYF,TRBV15,-,-,TRBJ2-3
TGTGCCTGGAGTGCCGGGACAGGCTGGGAAAAACTGTTTTTT,CAWSAGTGWEKLFF,TRBV30,TRBD1,-,TRBJ1-4
TGTGCCACCAGTGATTCGCGACAGGGGGCGTCTACTGAAGCTTTCTTT,CATSDSRQGASTEAFF,TRBV24-1,TRBD1,-,TRBJ1-1
TGTGCCAGCAGTTACTCGACGGGATCGGAGCCCCTCCACTTT,CASSYSTGSEPLHF,TRBV6-5,-,-,TRBJ1-6
TGCGCCAGCAGCCACCTGACAGCAAACTATGGCTACACCTTC,CASSHLTANYGYTF,TRBV4-3,-,-,TRBJ1-2
TGTGCCAGCAGCTTAATGGGAGGGCTAGCCAAAAACATTCAGTACTTC,CASSLMGGLAKNIQYF,TRBV7-2,TRBD2,-,TRBJ2-4
TGTGCCAGCAGCTTCTCCGGGACAGGGAGCTCTGGGGCCAACGTCCTGACTTTC,CASSFSGTGSSGANVLTF,TRBV7-3,TRBD1,-,TRBJ2-6
TGTGCCAGCAGCTCCGGGACAGACGTTCTTTATGGCTACACCTTC,CASSSGTDVLYGYTF,TRBV5-6,TRBD1,few,TRBJ1-2
TGTGCTAGTGGTTTAGGATCCCGGAGCTATGGCTACACCTTC,CASGLGSRSYGYTF,TRBV12-5,-,-,TRBJ1-2
TGTGCCAGCAGCTTAGCTGGCGGGTACACCTACGAGCAGTACTTC,CASSLAGGYTYEQYF,TRBV7-2,-,-,TRBJ2-7
TGTGCCAGCAGTTATGGGGCTAGCGATCAGCCCCAGCATTTT,CASSYGASDQPQHF,TRBV27,-,-,TRBJ1-5
TGTGCCAGCAGCGCCGGACAGGCTTTAGATGGGGCCAACGTCCTGACTTTC,CASSAGQALDGANVLTF,TRBV7-6,TRBD1,-,TRBJ2-6
TGTGCCAGCTCACCGGGGGGTCTGAACACTGAAGCTTTCTTT,CASSPGGLNTEAFF,TRBV18,-,-,TRBJ1-1
TGTGCCAGTAACAACAGGGGCCCAAATAATGGTCAGCCCCAGCATTTT,CASNNRGPNNGQPQHF,TRBV28,TRBD1,few,TRBJ1-5
TGTGCCAGCAGCCTACCGGGACAGCTGTATGGCTACACCTTC,CASSLPGQLYGYTF,TRBV28,TRBD1,-,TRBJ1-2
TGCGCCAGCAGCGACATGACAGGGTTTAGACCCCGCAGTCTATTGTCCTACACCTTC,CASSDMTGFRPRSLLSYTF,TRBV4-1,TRBD1,-,TRBJ1-2
TGTGCCAGCTCACCCTATTTACAGGGCCCTGGGGGAGACTCTGAAGCTTTCTTT,CASSPYLQGPGGDSEAFF,TRBV18,-,-,TRBJ1-1
TGTGCCAGCAGTTTCAGGATGACTGAAGCTTTCTTT,CASSFRMTEAFF,TRBV28,-,-,TRBJ1-1
TGCGCCAGCAGTGACCCGGGGTGGGGTGGCTACACCTTC,CASSDPGWGGYTF,TRBV10-2,-,-,TRBJ1-2
TGCGCCAGCAGCCAAGCCCGGGGGTGGAATTCACCCCTCCACTTT,CASSQARGWNSPLHF,TRBV4-1,-,once,TRBJ1-6
TGTGCCAGTAGCATCCCGGCAGGGGGTCTCGGGAACACTGAAGCTTTCTTT,CASSIPAGGLGNTEAFF,TRBV19,TRBD1,-,TRBJ1-1
TGTGCCAGCAGCCGGTCTTGGAGGGGAAACACCATATATTTT,CASSRSWRGNTIYF,TRBV6-5,-,many,TRBJ1-3
TGTGCCAGCAGCCCTATCTCGGCCGGGGAGCTGTTTTTT,CASSPISAGELFF,TRBV3-1/TRBV3-2,-,-,TRBJ2-2
TGTGCCAGCTCCCCGTTTGGGGCAAGCACAGATACGCAGTATTTT,CASSPFGASTDTQYF,TRBV18,-,-,TRBJ2-3
TGTGCCAGCAGAGCGGGGGGGCGAACAGATACGCAGTATTTT,CASRAGGRTDTQYF,TRBV6-5,TRBD2,-,TRBJ2-3
TGTGCCAGCAGCTTCAGGGGGCTTAGCACTGAAGCTTTCTTT,CASSFRGLSTEAFF,TRBV5-4,TRBD1,-,TRBJ1-1
TGTGCCAGCAGTTTAGAGGGAGATGGCTACACCTTC,CASSLEGDGYTF,TRBV12-3/TRBV12-4,-,-,TRBJ1-2
TGTGCCAGCAGCCGCGACACGTCGAACTGGGAGCAGTACTTC,CASSRDTSNWEQYF,TRBV3-1/TRBV3-2,-,-,TRBJ2-7
TGTGCCAGCAGCTTAGGCGGGGGGGGTTACAATGAGCAGTTCTTC,CASSLGGGGYNEQFF,TRBV7-2,TRBD2,-,TRBJ2-1
TGCAGCGTCATGAACACTGAAGCTTTCTTT,CSVMNTEAFF,TRBV29-1,-,-,TRBJ1-1
TGTGCCAGCAGCTTGGGACAGCCCCGCTCTGGAAACACCATATATTTT,CASSLGQPRSGNTIYF,TRBV5-5,-,few,TRBJ1-3
TGTGCCAGTACCCCGATACAGGGCTCTGGAAACACCATATATTTT,CASTPIQGSGNTIYF,TRBV19,-,-,TRBJ1-3
TGTGCCAGCAGTCCCCGACTACCAACAGATACGCAGTATTTT,CASSPRLPTDTQYF,TRBV6-2/TRBV6-3,-,-,TRBJ2-3
TGCGCCAGCAGCACAACGGGGGTCTCTGCAGATACGCAGTATTTT,CASSTTGVSADTQYF,TRBV5-1,-,-,TRBJ2-3
TGCGCCAGCAGCGGGACTAGCGGGGGGGAGACCCAGTACTTC,CASSGTSGGETQYF,TRBV4-1,TRBD2,-,TRBJ2-5